This TCR beta chain is from a study of cytomegalovirus exposure and HLA in healthy donors. Whole-study context: A subsequent analysis stated that the 120 or so validation repertoires were run on the same platform as the roughly 620 first-cohort repertoires. Points from the study as a whole: Clusters of TCRs from the first cohort tended to co-occur in the 90 to 150 validation repertoires (as a later analysis found). Rare TCR sequences dominated, though some public TCRs recurred in many donors.

The donors were members of the roughly 120-subject validation cohort (separate from the approximately 670-subject first cohort). Here immunoSEQ multiplex PCR was the method, and the copy in TCRdb shows in-frame clones only, minus some. The repertoire holds hundreds of thousands of clones, with around four fifths as singletons. With respect to this clone: Its target is unknown.

The sequence was collected from a woman aged 18-35 years in good health and CMV-seronegative. Sequenced input: PBMCs.

The CDR3 is CATRPTSGSYNEQFF. The CDR3 DNA reads TGTGCCACGCGACCGACTAGCGGATCATACAATGAGCAGTTCTTC. The chain combines TRBV2 with TRBJ2-1; 9 positions match TRBD2. Germline assignment: CDR1 SNHLY and CDR2 FYNNEI. V trimming: 10 bases; J trimming: 4 bases; junction bases outside the gene matches: 11. The CDR3 is made up of 15 amino acids. The entire variable domain, with the rest obtained from reference TRBV2 and TRBJ2-1, is as follows: EPEVTQTPSHQVTQMGQEVILRCVPISNHLYFYWYRQILGQKVEFLVSFYNNEISEKSEIFDDQFSVERPDGSNFTLKIRSTKLEDSAMYFCATRPTSGSYNEQFFGPGTRLTVL.